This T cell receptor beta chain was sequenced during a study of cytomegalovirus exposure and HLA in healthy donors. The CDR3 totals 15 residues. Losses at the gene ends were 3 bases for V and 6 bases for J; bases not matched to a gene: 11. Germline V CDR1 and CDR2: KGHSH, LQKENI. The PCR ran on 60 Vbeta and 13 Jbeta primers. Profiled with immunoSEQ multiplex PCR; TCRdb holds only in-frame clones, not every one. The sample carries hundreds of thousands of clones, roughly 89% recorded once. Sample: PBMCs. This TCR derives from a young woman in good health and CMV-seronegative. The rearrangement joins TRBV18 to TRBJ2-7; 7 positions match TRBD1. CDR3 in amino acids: CASSPAEGAVGEQYF. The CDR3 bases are TGTGCCAGCTCACCCGCCGAGGGGGCCGTTGGCGAGCAGTACTTC. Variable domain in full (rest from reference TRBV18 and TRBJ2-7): NAGVMQNPRHLVRRRGQEARLRCSPMKGHSHVYWYRQLPEEGLKFMVYLQKENIIDESGMPKERFSAEFPKEGPSILRIQQVVRGDSAAYFCASSPAEGAVGEQYFGPGTRLTVT.